The rows below give T cell receptor beta chains drawn from one sample of a study of neoadjuvant anti-PD-1 for oral cavity cancer. Using immunoSEQ multiplex PCR, the repertoire was profiled, and TCRdb retains in-frame clones only, with some absent. The table has around 37,000 clones, about 36% seen once. This material consisted of tumor tissue, taken after nivolumab (anti-PD-1) treatment. The receptors derive from a person aged 40 to 85 with oral cavity squamous cell carcinoma. Each CDR3 is given with its conserved first and last residue. The D gene is left open where the match is weak. The size entry is marked missing in some rows and otherwise reads once, few, many or a size class.

CDR3aa: CASSPKWGETQYF
CDR3nt: TGTGCCAGCAGCCCGAAGTGGGGAGAGACCCAGTACTTC
len: 13
j_gene: TRBJ2-5
v_gene: TRBV7-2
d_gene: -
abundance: -

CDR3aa: CASSPSQGAWEAFF
CDR3nt: TGTGCCAGCAGCCCTAGTCAGGGGGCATGGGAAGCTTTCTTT
len: 14
j_gene: TRBJ1-1
v_gene: TRBV9
d_gene: TRBD1
abundance: -

CDR3aa: CASRWGLNTEAFF
CDR3nt: TGTGCCAGCAGGTGGGGTCTGAACACTGAAGCTTTCTTT
len: 13
j_gene: TRBJ1-1
v_gene: TRBV5-6
d_gene: -
abundance: -

CDR3aa: CASSLQVGSGNTIYF
CDR3nt: TGCGCCAGCAGCTTGCAGGTCGGCTCTGGAAACACCATATATTTT
len: 15
j_gene: TRBJ1-3
v_gene: TRBV5-1
d_gene: -
abundance: few

CDR3aa: CASSPRTGYYEQYF
CDR3nt: TGTGCCAGCAGTCCTCGGACTGGATACTACGAGCAGTACTTC
len: 14
j_gene: TRBJ2-7
v_gene: TRBV6-5
d_gene: -
abundance: -

CDR3aa: CASSHRDQDGYTF
CDR3nt: TGTGCCAGCAGCCACCGGGACCAGGATGGCTACACCTTC
len: 13
j_gene: TRBJ1-2
v_gene: TRBV7-9
d_gene: -
abundance: few

CDR3aa: CASIGSEIIDPQHF
CDR3nt: TGTGCCAGCATAGGCTCTGAGATAATCGACCCCCAGCATTTT
len: 14
j_gene: TRBJ1-5
v_gene: TRBV6-1
d_gene: -
abundance: -

CDR3aa: CASSLGQGGSYEQYF
CDR3nt: TGTGCCAGCAGCTTGGGACAGGGGGGCTCCTACGAGCAGTACTTC
len: 15
j_gene: TRBJ2-7
v_gene: TRBV7-2
d_gene: TRBD1
abundance: -

CDR3aa: CASSTGTSNTGELFF
CDR3nt: TGTGCCAGCAGCACCGGGACTTCGAACACCGGGGAGCTGTTTTTT
len: 15
j_gene: TRBJ2-2
v_gene: TRBV6-4
d_gene: -
abundance: -

CDR3aa: CASSLGTRVTYEQYF
CDR3nt: TGTGCCAGCAGCTTAGGGACTAGGGTTACCTACGAGCAGTACTTC
len: 15
j_gene: TRBJ2-7
v_gene: TRBV5-8
d_gene: TRBD2
abundance: -